This T cell receptor (beta chain) originates from a study of T cell responses to AZD1222 COVID-19 vaccine. Study outcomes and limitations: Two AZD1222 doses significantly raised spike-specific TCR breadth and depth over controls. Unmutated variant regions are reportedly the target of nearly half of TCRs that are spike-specific. Repertoire collection took place solely once the T cell response had peaked. A mostly white British donor set with more females was recruited, and clonal diversity was possibly underestimated.

The V gene lost 3 bases and the J gene lost 3 bases, with 5 bases spanning the gap. This CDR3 contains 12 residues. CDR1 and CDR2 from the germline V gene are MDHEN and SYDVKM. Measured with immunoSEQ multiplex PCR; TCRdb has only the in-frame clones, and not every one. This sample has around 160,000 clones, with roughly 90% found just once. On this clone: Its antigen is unknown. Within the sample, other DNA sequences also encode this same CDR3.

This clonotype originated in an adult in good health. The chain combines TRBV28 with TRBJ1-2; possible D gene TRBD1, 5 bases. This material consisted of peripheral blood, taken on day 0 of AZD1222 vaccination. Written as DNA, the CDR3 is TGTGCCAGCAGTTTGGGGGACTATGGCTACACCTTC. This gives the protein CASSLGDYGYTF.